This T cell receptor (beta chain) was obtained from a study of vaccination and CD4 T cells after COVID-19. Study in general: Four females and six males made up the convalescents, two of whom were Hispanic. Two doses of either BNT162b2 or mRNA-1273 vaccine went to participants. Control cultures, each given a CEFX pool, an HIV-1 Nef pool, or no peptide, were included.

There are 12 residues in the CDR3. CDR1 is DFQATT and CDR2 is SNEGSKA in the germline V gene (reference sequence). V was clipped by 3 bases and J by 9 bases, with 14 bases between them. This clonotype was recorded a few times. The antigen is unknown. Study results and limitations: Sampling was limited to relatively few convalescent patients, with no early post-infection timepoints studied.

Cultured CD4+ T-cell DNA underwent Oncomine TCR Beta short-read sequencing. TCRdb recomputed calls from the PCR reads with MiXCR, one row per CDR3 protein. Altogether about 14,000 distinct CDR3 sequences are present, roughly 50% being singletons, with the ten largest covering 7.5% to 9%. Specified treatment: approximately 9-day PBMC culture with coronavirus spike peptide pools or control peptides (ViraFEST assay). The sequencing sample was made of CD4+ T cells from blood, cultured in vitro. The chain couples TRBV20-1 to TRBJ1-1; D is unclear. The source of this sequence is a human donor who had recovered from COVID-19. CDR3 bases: TGCAGTGCTAGGCCCCCCGGAGGTCAAGCTTTCTTT. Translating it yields CSARPPGGQAFF.